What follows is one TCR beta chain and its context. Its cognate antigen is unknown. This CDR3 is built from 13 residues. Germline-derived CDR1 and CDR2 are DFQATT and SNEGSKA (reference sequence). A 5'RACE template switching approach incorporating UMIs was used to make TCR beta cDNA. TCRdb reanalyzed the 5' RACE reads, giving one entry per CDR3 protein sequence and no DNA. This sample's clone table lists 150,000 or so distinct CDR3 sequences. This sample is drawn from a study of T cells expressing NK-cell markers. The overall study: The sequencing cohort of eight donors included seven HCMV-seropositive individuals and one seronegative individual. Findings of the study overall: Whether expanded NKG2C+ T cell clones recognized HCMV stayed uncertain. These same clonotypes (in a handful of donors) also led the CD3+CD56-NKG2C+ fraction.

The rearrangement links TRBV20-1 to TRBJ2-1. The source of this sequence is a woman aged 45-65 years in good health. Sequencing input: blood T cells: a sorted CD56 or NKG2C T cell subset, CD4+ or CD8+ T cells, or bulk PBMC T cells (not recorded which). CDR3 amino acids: CSARDPVGNEQFF.